The rows below give T cell receptor beta chains drawn from one sample of a study of blood T cell repertoires in COVID-19. The protocol was immunoSEQ multiplex PCR, while the TCRdb copy is restricted to in-frame clones and leaves out a portion. The sample has under 40,000 clones, 84% seen once. Specimen: peripheral blood. These receptors were taken from a man in his fifties with active or convalescent COVID-19. Both conserved end residues are part of each CDR3. Fields, in order: D gene, clone size, V gene, J gene, CDR3 DNA, CDR3 protein. The D gene is left open where the match is weak. Rows may omit the clone size; those that give it use once, few, many or a size class.

-	-	TRBV4-1	TRBJ2-7	TGCGCCAGCAGCCAAGATCTGCGGGGCGGCTCCTACGAGCAGTACTTC	CASSQDLRGGSYEQYF
TRBD1	-	TRBV30	TRBJ1-1	TGTGCCTGGTTGGGACAGGGGGGCACTGAAGCTTTCTTT	CAWLGQGGTEAFF
TRBD1	-	TRBV7-9	TRBJ1-4	TGTGCCAGCAGCTTAGGCCCCAGGGGGGCAACTAATGAAAAACTGTTTTTT	CASSLGPRGATNEKLFF
TRBD2	-	TRBV3-1/TRBV3-2	TRBJ2-1	TGTGCCAGCAGTCATAGCGGGGGGGCTCGAAATGAGCAGTTCTTC	CASSHSGGARNEQFF
-	-	TRBV15	TRBJ2-7	TGTGCCACCAGCAGGACCGGGACACTGGCTTACGAGCAGTACTTC	CATSRTGTLAYEQYF
TRBD1	-	TRBV29-1	TRBJ2-2	TGCAGCGTTATGGAGACAGGGTCTACCGGGGAGCTGTTTTTT	CSVMETGSTGELFF
-	once	TRBV3-1/TRBV3-2	TRBJ1-4	TGTGCCAGCAGCCAAGTTAGGGGGGAAAAACTGTTTTTT	CASSQVRGEKLFF
TRBD1	-	TRBV5-1	TRBJ2-7	TGCGCCAGCAGCCCCGGACAGGGGAGAACCTACGAGCAGTACTTC	CASSPGQGRTYEQYF
TRBD1	-	TRBV6-5	TRBJ2-7	TGTGCCAGCAGTAGGGACAGGGTAAACGAGCAGTACTTC	CASSRDRVNEQYF
TRBD2	-	TRBV5-5	TRBJ2-1	TGTGCCAGCAGCATGCGGGGGGGCTCCTACAATGAGCAGTTCTTC	CASSMRGGSYNEQFF